This T cell receptor (beta chain) comes out of a study of T cells in Graves' hyperthyroidism and ophthalmopathy. The source material, RNA transcripts, was used to amplify TCR beta CDR3 regions. The HTBI primer set drove a first-round RT-PCR of the TCR CDR3. In TCRdb, the multiplex PCR reads were re-called with MiXCR into one record per CDR3 protein. The sample contains some 500,000 distinct CDR3 sequences, about an eighth of which appear only once. Ten or more counts support this clonotype. Trimming left V 6 bases short and J 6 bases short, with 21 bases between. Germline CDR1 SGHDT, CDR2 YYEEEE. This CDR3 is 15 amino acids long.

The receptor was derived from a woman aged 18-29 years with Graves' hyperthyroidism. The source material was blood. This chain connects TRBV5-6 to TRBJ1-2, with D possibly matching TRBD1 (5 bases). This CDR3 is CASTPGPGRLDGYTF. The DNA of the CDR3 is TGTGCCAGCACTCCGGGTCCAGGGAGGTTGGATGGCTACACCTTC.